The 30 T cell receptor beta chains given below trace back to one sample, sequenced in a study of human CD8 memory T cell subsets. Production of TCR beta libraries used UMI-labeled 5' RACE as the method. From the 5' RACE reads, TCRdb lists one entry per CDR3 protein and no DNA. The specimen's table records around 10,000 distinct CDR3 sequences. Material: CD8+ stem-like memory T cells (TSCM and TCM) sorted from PBMCs. The subset is: stem-like memory CD8 T cells (TSTEM), CCR7+ PD-1- TIGIT-. The receptors were gathered from a human donor in good health.

The chain employs TRBV27 and TRBJ1-1. The CDR3 runs to 14 residues. CDR1 and CDR2 (germline): MNHEY, SMNVEV (reference sequence). The CDR3: CASSLGQVNTEAFF.

The chain has TRBV6-2 or TRBV6-3 and TRBJ2-5; TCRdb outputs TRBD1, but without DNA this stays unchecked. CDR1 and CDR2 from the germline V gene are MNHEY and SVGEGT. The CDR3 is 16 amino acids. This chain's CDR3 is CASSYPRTTMEETQYF.

CDR3 residues: CATSGTDRSTYEQYF. The rearrangement joins TRBV24-1 to TRBJ2-7; TCRdb outputs TRBD1, but without DNA this stays unchecked. Germline loops: CDR1 KGHDR, CDR2 SFDVKD. This CDR3 is 15 amino acids long.

The chain uses TRBV30 and TRBJ1-1; the D call from TCRdb, TRBD1, cannot be confirmed without DNA. Per the germline V gene, CDR1 is GTSNPN and CDR2 is SVGIG (reference sequence). The CDR3 loop spans 15 amino acids. Here the CDR3 reads CAWRGPGAPNTEAFF.

The chain is built from TRBV3-1 and TRBJ2-7. The CDR3 extends over 15 amino acids. Germline V CDR1 and CDR2: LGHDT, YNNKEL (reference sequence). This CDR3 reads CASSQDLQTPYEQYF.

The chain has TRBV18 and TRBJ2-1; TCRdb's D call of TRBD2 is untestable without DNA. The CDR3 covers 14 residues. The germline gives CDR1 KGHSH, CDR2 LQKENI. The CDR3 here is CASRNSGGRPEQFF.

The chain uses TRBV2 and TRBJ1-1; the D call of TRBD1 rests on TCRdb alone, since no DNA is present to check it. CDR1 and CDR2 (germline): SNHLY, FYNNEI. The CDR3 runs to 12 residues. The CDR3 loop is CASRDRGPEAFF.

The chain employs TRBV7-6 and TRBJ2-7. Germline V gene lookup returns CDR1 SGHVS and CDR2 FNYEAQ. CDR3 size: 13 residues. CDR3: CASSLAGGREQYF.

Considering frequency, this clonotype is medium-sized. CDR3 amino acids: CATSDLSTDQETQYF. This chain joins TRBV24-1 and TRBJ2-5. The CDR3 runs to 15 residues. Per the germline V gene, CDR1 is KGHDR and CDR2 is SFDVKD.

CDR3 in amino acids: CASSLGSITEAFF. The rearrangement joins TRBV12-3 or TRBV12-4 to TRBJ1-1. This CDR3 has 13 amino acids.

The V call is TRBV29-1, the J call TRBJ2-1; lacking DNA, the TRBD2 call made by TCRdb goes unchecked. Germline loops: CDR1 SQVTM, CDR2 ANQGSEA. This CDR3 is 14 amino acids long. The CDR3 protein is CSVGLAGVFGEQFF.

V gene TRBV4-3 combines with J gene TRBJ2-1; TCRdb calls TRBD2, which cannot be checked without DNA. Germline V gene sequence: CDR1 LGHNA, CDR2 YSLEER. The CDR3 spans 16 residues. The CDR3 here is CASSQDFSGSYNEQFF.

The chain is built from TRBV7-6 and TRBJ2-3; TCRdb indicates TRBD2, and absent DNA this call remains unverified. This CDR3 spans 16 amino acids. Germline CDR1 SGHVS, CDR2 FNYEAQ. CDR3 region: CASSSRTSGSTDTQYF.

The chain links TRBV5-6 to TRBJ1-2; the D call of TRBD1 rests on TCRdb alone, since no DNA is present to check it. The length of the CDR3 is 15 residues. Germline CDR1 SGHDT, CDR2 YYEEEE. CDR3 region: CASSFIPGQGYGYTF.

This rearrangement joins TRBV29-1 to TRBJ2-2; there is no DNA to check the TCRdb D call of TRBD2. This CDR3 region has 12 residues. Germline values: CDR1 SQVTM, CDR2 ANQGSEA. The CDR3 sequence: CSATAGVRELFF.

According to its frequency, this clonotype is medium-sized. V gene TRBV27 combines with J gene TRBJ1-2; with no DNA, the TCRdb D assignment of TRBD1 cannot be verified. This CDR3 is built from 13 residues. Germline V gene sequence: CDR1 MNHEY, CDR2 SMNVEV (reference sequence). CDR3: CASSLRQGGGYTF.

The chain combines TRBV10-3 with TRBJ2-7; TCRdb selects TRBD2, and the lack of DNA leaves this call unchecked. CDR1 and CDR2 (germline): ENHRY, SYGVKD. The CDR3 loop spans 16 amino acids. CDR3 sequence: CAISDVFRTSTYEQYF.

This clonotype shows up as medium-sized by frequency. The chain joins TRBV20-1 to TRBJ2-7. CDR3 size: 16 residues. Germline-derived CDR1 and CDR2 are DFQATT and SNEGSKA (reference sequence). The CDR3 loop is CSARDLPSGLEHEQYF.

The J gene is TRBJ2-5, the V gene TRBV7-9; as DNA is missing, the TRBD1 call by TCRdb cannot be tested. This CDR3 is 16 amino acids long. Germline V gene sequence: CDR1 SEHNR, CDR2 FQNEAQ (reference sequence). This CDR3 reads CASSGRVVDREETQYF.

The rearrangement uses TRBV2 and TRBJ2-2; as DNA is missing, the TRBD2 call by TCRdb cannot be tested. Germline V lookup: CDR1 SNHLY, CDR2 FYNNEI. This CDR3 comprises 15 residues. CDR3 residues: CASRSGPSNTGELFF.

The chain is built from TRBV25-1 and TRBJ1-5; TCRdb designates TRBD1, a call that cannot be tested without DNA. CDR1 is MGHDK and CDR2 is SYGVNS in the germline V gene. The CDR3 extends over 16 amino acids. This CDR3 is CASSPNTGGSNQPQHF.

The J gene is TRBJ1-1, the V gene TRBV4-3. CDR3 length: 16 amino acids. The V gene's germline CDR1 is LGHNA and CDR2 YSLEER. The CDR3 reads CASSQDRQAMNTEAFF.

The chain couples TRBV24-1 to TRBJ2-3; the D call from TCRdb, TRBD1, cannot be confirmed without DNA. The germline V gene encodes CDR1 KGHDR and CDR2 SFDVKD. The CDR3 runs 16 residues. CDR3 loop: CATSDLHGHSTDTQYF.

The chain links TRBV5-1 to TRBJ1-1. The germline V gene has CDR1 SGHRS and CDR2 YFSETQ. CDR3 size: 18 residues. The CDR3 protein is CASSLELGGLIGSTEAFF.

The gene calls are TRBV6-5 and TRBJ2-5. Germline CDR1 is MNHEY and CDR2 is SVGAGI. CDR3 length: 13 amino acids. The CDR3 sequence is CASSYRGLETQYF.

The V gene is TRBV20-1, the J gene TRBJ2-2; lacking DNA, the TRBD2 call made by TCRdb goes unchecked. The germline gives CDR1 DFQATT, CDR2 SNEGSKA (reference sequence). The length of the CDR3 is 16 residues. The CDR3 reads CSARDRTRGDTGELFF.

The chain recombines TRBV4-3 with TRBJ1-3. This CDR3 has 16 residues. CDR1 and CDR2 from the germline V gene are LGHNA and YSLEER. Here the CDR3 reads CASSQDRADWGNTIYF.

This clonotype is called medium-sized based on its frequency. The chain recombines TRBV20-1 with TRBJ2-5; checking the TCRdb D call of TRBD2 is not possible without DNA. Germline CDR1 is DFQATT and CDR2 is SNEGSKA (reference sequence). The CDR3 runs to 14 residues. CDR3 sequence: CSASTGLIQETQYF.

The chain joins TRBV6-4 to TRBJ2-3. The CDR3 spans 15 residues. Germline assignment: CDR1 MRHNA and CDR2 SNTAGT. CDR3 residues: CASSDGQTSTDTQYF.

The chain uses TRBV9 and TRBJ2-1. Germline V gene data show CDR1 as SGDLS and CDR2 as YYNGEE. The CDR3 has 13 amino acids. This CDR3 reads CASSVTSHNEQFF.